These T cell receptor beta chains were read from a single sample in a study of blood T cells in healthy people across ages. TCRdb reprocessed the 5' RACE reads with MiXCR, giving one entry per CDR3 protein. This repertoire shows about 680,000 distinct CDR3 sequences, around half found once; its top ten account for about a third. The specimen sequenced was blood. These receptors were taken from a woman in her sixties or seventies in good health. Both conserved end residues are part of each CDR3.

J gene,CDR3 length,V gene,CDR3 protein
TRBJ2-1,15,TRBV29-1,CSVDAASGKDNEQFF
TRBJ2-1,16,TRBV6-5,CASSRAGGAWSNEQFF
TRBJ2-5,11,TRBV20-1,CSARQQETQYF
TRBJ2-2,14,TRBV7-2,CASSIRDRGGELFF
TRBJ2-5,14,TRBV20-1,CSAKKDSYQETQYF
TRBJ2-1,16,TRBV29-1,CSVEKDGLAAYNEQFF
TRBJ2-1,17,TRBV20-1,CSARERGAGGGYNEQFF
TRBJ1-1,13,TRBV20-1,CSARGYLNTEAFF
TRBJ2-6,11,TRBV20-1,CSAYGTNVLTF
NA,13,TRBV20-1,CSARGLARETQYF
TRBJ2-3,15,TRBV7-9,CASSRRQDSTDTQYF
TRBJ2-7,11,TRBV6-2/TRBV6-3,CATRRSYEQYF
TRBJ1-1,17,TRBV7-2,CASSLVPDIGLNTEAFF
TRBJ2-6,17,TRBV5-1,CASSLGILNSGANVLTF
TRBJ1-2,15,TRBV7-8,CASSYTGGADYGYTF
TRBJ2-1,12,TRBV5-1,CASSLAYDEQFF
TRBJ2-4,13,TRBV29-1,CSAKRPGENIQYF